Listed below are T cell receptor beta chains from one sample, sequenced in a study of graft-versus-host responses after intestinal transplantation. Profiled with immunoSEQ multiplex PCR; TCRdb holds only in-frame clones, not every one. The table lists over 100,000 clones, about 92% of them singletons, with approximately 1% in the top ten. For these TCRs, the target antigens are not known. Sequencing used unstimulated CD8+ T cells sorted from spleen or lymph node cells, obtained before transplant. Source of these receptors: a human donor who was the organ donor for an intestinal transplant. Each CDR3 is given with its conserved first and last residue. A D gene is named only where the DNA matches it firmly. Expanded clones get a size class; other rows say once, few or many, or leave the size out.

abundance	v_gene	j_gene	d_gene	CDR3aa	CDR3nt
-	TRBV5-1	TRBJ2-3	TRBD1	CASSQGDRFKDTQYF	TGCGCCAGCAGCCAAGGGGACAGGTTTAAAGATACGCAGTATTTT
once	TRBV7-9	TRBJ2-7	TRBD2	CASSTSGAYEQYF	TGTGCCAGTTCCACTAGCGGTGCCTACGAGCAGTACTTC
-	TRBV7-9	TRBJ1-2	-	CASSYISDSSTF	TGTGCCAGCAGCTATATTTCGGACAGTTCCACCTTC
-	TRBV13	TRBJ2-3	TRBD2	CASSPTSGSTDTQYF	TGTGCCAGCAGCCCGACTAGCGGGAGCACAGATACGCAGTATTTT
-	TRBV30	TRBJ1-4	-	CAWSVTEGEKLFF	TGTGCCTGGAGTGTAACAGAAGGGGAAAAACTGTTTTTT
-	TRBV29-1	TRBJ1-2	-	CSVAGTDGYTF	TGCAGCGTTGCAGGGACGGATGGCTACACCTTC
-	TRBV5-1	TRBJ2-7	TRBD1	CASSGMTGSRGEQYF	TGCGCCAGCAGCGGAATGACAGGGAGCAGAGGCGAGCAGTACTTC
-	TRBV6-5	TRBJ2-5	-	CASRYGGDQYF	TGTGCCAGCCGCTATGGTGGTGACCAGTACTTC
-	TRBV5-8	TRBJ1-3	-	CASSFGCWTCSGNTIYF	TGTGCCAGCAGCTTCGGATGCTGGACCTGCTCTGGAAACACCATATATTTT
-	TRBV4-3	TRBJ2-7	-	CASSPGALGYEQYF	TGCGCCAGCAGCCCAGGGGCTTTGGGGTACGAGCAGTACTTC
-	TRBV5-1	TRBJ2-1	TRBD2	CASSLYLAGEGEQFF	TGCGCCAGCAGCTTGTATCTAGCGGGAGAAGGCGAGCAGTTCTTC
-	TRBV4-1	TRBJ2-7	-	CASSQAYRGPSGGSYEQYF	TGCGCCAGCAGCCAAGCTTACAGGGGGCCGAGCGGGGGCTCCTACGAGCAGTACTTC
-	TRBV5-4	TRBJ2-1	-	CASSLAGKGDNEQFF	TGTGCCAGCAGCTTGGCGGGGAAGGGAGACAATGAGCAGTTCTTC
-	TRBV6-6	TRBJ2-1	-	CAIRDSPRDEQFF	TGTGCCATTCGGGACTCCCCTCGGGATGAGCAGTTCTTC
-	TRBV21-1	TRBJ2-7	-	CASSKVGQGPHEQYF	TGTGCCAGCAGCAAGGTGGGACAGGGGCCCCACGAGCAGTACTTC
-	TRBV9	TRBJ2-1	-	CASSVVGVDRNEQFF	TGTGCCAGCAGCGTAGTCGGCGTTGATAGAAATGAGCAGTTCTTC
-	TRBV15	TRBJ1-2	-	CATSRAVGEYGYTF	TGTGCCACCAGCAGAGCCGTAGGGGAGTATGGCTACACCTTC
-	TRBV5-6	TRBJ1-2	-	CASTTSGSVYGYTF	TGTGCCAGCACCACCTCGGGTTCGGTGTATGGCTACACCTTC
-	TRBV11-2	TRBJ1-2	-	CASSLGTNYGYTF	TGTGCCAGCAGCTTAGGGACTAACTATGGCTACACCTTC
-	TRBV2	TRBJ2-7	TRBD2	CASSWASGVSYEQYF	TGTGCCAGCAGTTGGGCTAGCGGGGTCTCCTACGAGCAGTACTTC